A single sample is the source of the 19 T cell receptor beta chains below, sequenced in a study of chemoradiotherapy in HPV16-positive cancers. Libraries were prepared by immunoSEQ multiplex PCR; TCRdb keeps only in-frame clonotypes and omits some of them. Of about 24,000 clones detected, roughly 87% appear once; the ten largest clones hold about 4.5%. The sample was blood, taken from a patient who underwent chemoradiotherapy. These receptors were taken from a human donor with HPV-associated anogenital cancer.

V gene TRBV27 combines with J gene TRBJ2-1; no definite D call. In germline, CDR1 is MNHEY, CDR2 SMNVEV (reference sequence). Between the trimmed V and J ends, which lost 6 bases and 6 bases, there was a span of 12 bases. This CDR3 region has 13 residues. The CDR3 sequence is CASRRDLSNEQFF. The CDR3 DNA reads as TGTGCCAGCAGACGCGACCTTAGCAATGAGCAGTTCTTC.

The CDR3 region is CASSEDGWQNTEAFF. The CDR3 nucleotides are TGTGCCAGCAGTGAAGACGGCTGGCAGAACACTGAAGCTTTCTTT. V gene TRBV2 combines with J gene TRBJ1-1; no definite D call. The CDR3 runs 15 residues. Germline CDR1 is SNHLY and CDR2 is FYNNEI. Trimming stripped 1 base from V and 1 base from J, with 10 bases between.

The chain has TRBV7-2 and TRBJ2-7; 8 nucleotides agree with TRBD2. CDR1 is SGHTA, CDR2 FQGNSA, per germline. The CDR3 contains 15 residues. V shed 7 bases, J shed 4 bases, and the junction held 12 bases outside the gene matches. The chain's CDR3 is CASTSRGGGLYEQYF. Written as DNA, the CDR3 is TGTGCCAGCACCTCACGGGGGGGAGGCTTGTACGAGCAGTACTTC.

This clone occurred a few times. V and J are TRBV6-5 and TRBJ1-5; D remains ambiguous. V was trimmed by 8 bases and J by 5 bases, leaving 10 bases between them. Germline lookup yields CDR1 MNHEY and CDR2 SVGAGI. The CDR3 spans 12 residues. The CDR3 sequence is CASGPPYQPQHF. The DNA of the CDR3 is TGTGCCAGCGGCCCCCCTTATCAGCCCCAGCATTTT.

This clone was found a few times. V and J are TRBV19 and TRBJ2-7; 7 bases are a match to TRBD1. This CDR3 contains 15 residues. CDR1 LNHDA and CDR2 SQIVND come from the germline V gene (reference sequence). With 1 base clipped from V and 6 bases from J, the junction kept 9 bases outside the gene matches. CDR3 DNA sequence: TGTGCCAGTAGTATAGGGACAGGACCCCGGGGCGAGCAGTACTTC. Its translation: CASSIGTGPRGEQYF.

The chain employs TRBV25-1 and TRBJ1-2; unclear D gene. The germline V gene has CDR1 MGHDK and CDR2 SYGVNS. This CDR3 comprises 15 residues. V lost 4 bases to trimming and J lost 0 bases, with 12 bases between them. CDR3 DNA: TGTGCCAGCAGTGGGAGTTCGGTCACTAACTATGGCTACACCTTC. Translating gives CASSGSSVTNYGYTF.

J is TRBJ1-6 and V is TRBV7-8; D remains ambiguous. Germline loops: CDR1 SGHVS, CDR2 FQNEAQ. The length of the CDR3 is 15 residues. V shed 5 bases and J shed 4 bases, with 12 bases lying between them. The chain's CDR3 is CASSMTQNYNSPLHF. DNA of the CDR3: TGTGCCAGCAGCATGACACAGAATTATAATTCACCCCTCCACTTT.

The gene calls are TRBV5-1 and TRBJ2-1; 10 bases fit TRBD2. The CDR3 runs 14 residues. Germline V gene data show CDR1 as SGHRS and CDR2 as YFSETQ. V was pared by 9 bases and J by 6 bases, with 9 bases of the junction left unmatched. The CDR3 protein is CATHQGLAPNEQFF. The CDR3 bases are TGCGCCACCCACCAGGGACTAGCGCCCAATGAGCAGTTCTTC. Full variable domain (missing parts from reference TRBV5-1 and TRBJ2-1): KAGVTQTPRYLIKTRGQQVTLSCSPISGHRSVSWYQQTPGQGLQFLFEYFSETQRNKGNFPGRFSGRQFSNSRSEMNVSTLELGDSALYLCATHQGLAPNEQFFGPGTRLTVL.

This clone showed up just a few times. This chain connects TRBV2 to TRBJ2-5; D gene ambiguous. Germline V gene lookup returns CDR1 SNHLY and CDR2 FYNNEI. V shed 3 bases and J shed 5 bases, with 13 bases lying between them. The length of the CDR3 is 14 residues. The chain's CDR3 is CASSDFFLGETQYF. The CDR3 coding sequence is TGTGCCAGCAGTGACTTTTTTCTAGGGGAGACCCAGTACTTC.

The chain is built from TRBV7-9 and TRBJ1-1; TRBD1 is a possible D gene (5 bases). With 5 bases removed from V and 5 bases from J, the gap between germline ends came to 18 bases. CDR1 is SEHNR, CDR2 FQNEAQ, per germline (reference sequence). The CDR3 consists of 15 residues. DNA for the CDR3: TGTGCCAGCAGCCCGACCTTGGGGGGAAGGACTGAAGCTTTCTTT. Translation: CASSPTLGGRTEAFF.

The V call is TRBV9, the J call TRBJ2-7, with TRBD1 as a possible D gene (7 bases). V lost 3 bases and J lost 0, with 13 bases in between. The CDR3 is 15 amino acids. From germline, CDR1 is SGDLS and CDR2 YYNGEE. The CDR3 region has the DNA TGTGCCAGCAGCGCAGGCGGGGACAGCTCCTACGAGCAGTACTTC. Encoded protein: CASSAGGDSSYEQYF.

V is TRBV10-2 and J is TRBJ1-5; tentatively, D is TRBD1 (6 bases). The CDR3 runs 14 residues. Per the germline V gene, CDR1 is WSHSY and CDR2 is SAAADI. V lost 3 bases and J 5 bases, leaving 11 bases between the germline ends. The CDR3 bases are TGCGCCAGCAGTGACAGGGGCCCTTATCAGCCCCAGCATTTT. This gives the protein CASSDRGPYQPQHF.

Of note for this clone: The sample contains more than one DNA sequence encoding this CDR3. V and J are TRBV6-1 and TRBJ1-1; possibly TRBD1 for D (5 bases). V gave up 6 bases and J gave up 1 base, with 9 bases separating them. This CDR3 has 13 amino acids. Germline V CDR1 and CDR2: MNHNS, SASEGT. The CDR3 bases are TGTGCCAGCAGCGAGACAGAGAACACTGAAGCTTTCTTT. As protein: CASSETENTEAFF.

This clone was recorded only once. CDR3 amino acids: CASSLANRLVETQYF. Here the CDR3 DNA reads TGTGCCAGCAGCTTAGCGAACAGACTGGTGGAGACCCAGTACTTC. The rearrangement links TRBV7-8 to TRBJ2-5; D not resolved. Germline V gene sequence: CDR1 SGHVS, CDR2 FQNEAQ. The CDR3 runs 15 residues. Trimming took 0 bases from V and 5 from J, leaving 13 bases between them.

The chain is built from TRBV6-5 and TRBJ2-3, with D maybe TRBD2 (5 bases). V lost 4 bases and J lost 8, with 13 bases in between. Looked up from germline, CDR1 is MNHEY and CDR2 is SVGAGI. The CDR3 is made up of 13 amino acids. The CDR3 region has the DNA TGTGCCAGCAGTTTGGGCCCTCGGGGTACGCAGTATTTT. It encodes CASSLGPRGTQYF.

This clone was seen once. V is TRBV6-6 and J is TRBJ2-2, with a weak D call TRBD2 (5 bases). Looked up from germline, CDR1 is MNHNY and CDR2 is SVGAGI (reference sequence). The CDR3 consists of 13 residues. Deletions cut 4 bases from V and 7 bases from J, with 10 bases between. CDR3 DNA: TGTGCCAGCAGTTCCGACGGGAACGGGGAGCTGTTTTTT. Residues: CASSSDGNGELFF.

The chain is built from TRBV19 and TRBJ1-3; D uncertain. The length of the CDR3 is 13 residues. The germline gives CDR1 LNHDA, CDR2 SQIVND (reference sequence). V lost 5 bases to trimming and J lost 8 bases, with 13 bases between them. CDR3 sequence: CASSLLDRDTIYF. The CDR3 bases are TGTGCCAGTAGTCTCCTGGACCGGGACACCATATATTTT.

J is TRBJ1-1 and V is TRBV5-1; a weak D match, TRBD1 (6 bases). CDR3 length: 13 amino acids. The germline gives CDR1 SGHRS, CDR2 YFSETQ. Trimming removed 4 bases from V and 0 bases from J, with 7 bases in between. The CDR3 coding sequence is TGCGCCAGCAGCCAGGGGATGAACACTGAAGCTTTCTTT. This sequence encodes CASSQGMNTEAFF.

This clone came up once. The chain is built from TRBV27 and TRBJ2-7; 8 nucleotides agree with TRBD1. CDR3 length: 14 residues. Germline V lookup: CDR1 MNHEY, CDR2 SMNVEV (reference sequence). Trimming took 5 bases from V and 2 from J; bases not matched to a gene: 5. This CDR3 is CASSPGGATYEQYF. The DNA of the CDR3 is TGTGCCAGCAGTCCAGGGGGCGCAACCTACGAGCAGTACTTC.